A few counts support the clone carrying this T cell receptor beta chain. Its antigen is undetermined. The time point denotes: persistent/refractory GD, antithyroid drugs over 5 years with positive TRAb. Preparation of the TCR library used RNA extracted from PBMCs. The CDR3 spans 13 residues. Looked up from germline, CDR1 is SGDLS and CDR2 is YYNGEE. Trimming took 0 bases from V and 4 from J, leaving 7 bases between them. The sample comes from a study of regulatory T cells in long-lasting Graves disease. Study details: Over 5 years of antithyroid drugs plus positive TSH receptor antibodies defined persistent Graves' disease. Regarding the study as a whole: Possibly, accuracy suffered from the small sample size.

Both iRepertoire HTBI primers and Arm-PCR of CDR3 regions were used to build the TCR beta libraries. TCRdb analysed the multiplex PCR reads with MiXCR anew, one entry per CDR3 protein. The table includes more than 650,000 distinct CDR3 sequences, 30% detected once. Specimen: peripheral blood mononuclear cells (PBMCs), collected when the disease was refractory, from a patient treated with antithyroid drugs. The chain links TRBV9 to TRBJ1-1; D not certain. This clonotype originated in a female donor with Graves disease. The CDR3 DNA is TGTGCCAGCAGCGTAGAGGGATTCACTGAAGCTTTCTTT. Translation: CASSVEGFTEAFF.